The sample holds one count of the clone carrying this T cell receptor beta chain. Its antigen is unknown. This CDR3 has 15 amino acids. In germline, CDR1 is LNHDA, CDR2 SQIVND (reference sequence). The V and J ends lost 6 bases and 2 bases, in that order; junction bases with no gene match: 6. The data were obtained in a study of cytomegalovirus exposure and HLA in healthy donors. Study as a whole: An early release of data contained approximately 85 million unique TCRs, which came from HLA-typed donors.

Vbeta (60) and Jbeta (13) primers were used in the PCR. Some clones are missing from TCRdb's copy, which holds only in-frame ones; the method was immunoSEQ multiplex PCR. The sample has 150,000 to 200,000 clones, around 77% seen once; the top ten hold approximately 2.3%. General study results and limits: According to the study, 160 or so TCR beta chains were cytomegalovirus-associated. Because they were indistinguishable, some V segments, including TRBV6-2 and TRBV6-3, were excluded.

Though nominally healthy at sampling, donors likely had unrecorded immune exposures. The gene calls are TRBV19 and TRBJ1-3, with 8 bases fitting TRBD1. Specimen: PBMCs. The receptor was isolated from a man over 45 in good health and CMV-seropositive. Here the CDR3 reads CASRYQGATGNTIYF. The CDR3 DNA is TGTGCCAGTAGATACCAGGGGGCCACTGGAAACACCATATATTTT.